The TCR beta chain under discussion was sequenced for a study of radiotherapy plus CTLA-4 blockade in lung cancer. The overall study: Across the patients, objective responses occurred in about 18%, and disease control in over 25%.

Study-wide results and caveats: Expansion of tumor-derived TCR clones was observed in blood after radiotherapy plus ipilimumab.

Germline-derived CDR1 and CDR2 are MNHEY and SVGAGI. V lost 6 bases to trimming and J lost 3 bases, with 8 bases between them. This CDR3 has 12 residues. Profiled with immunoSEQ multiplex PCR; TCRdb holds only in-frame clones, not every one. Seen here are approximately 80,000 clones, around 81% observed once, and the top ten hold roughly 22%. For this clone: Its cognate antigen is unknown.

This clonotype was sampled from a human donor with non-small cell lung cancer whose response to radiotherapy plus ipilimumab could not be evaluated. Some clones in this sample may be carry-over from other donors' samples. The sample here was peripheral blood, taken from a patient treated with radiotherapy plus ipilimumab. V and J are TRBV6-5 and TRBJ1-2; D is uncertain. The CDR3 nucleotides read TGTGCCAGCAGAAGCCTAGACTATGGCTACACCTTC. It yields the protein CASRSLDYGYTF.